A selection of T cell receptor beta chains follows, all from one sample in a study of cytomegalovirus exposure and HLA in healthy donors. Using immunoSEQ multiplex PCR, the repertoire was profiled, and TCRdb retains in-frame clones only, with some absent. The sample comprises about 180,000 clones, over 80% of which are singletons, and 1.5% rests with the top ten. The material sequenced was PBMCs. The receptor set was obtained from a man aged 40-55 years in good health and CMV-seronegative. Both conserved end residues are part of each CDR3. D genes are given only for firm matches. A clone size is listed for some rows: how often the clone was seen (once, few, many), or a class if it is expanded.

size: NA; V: TRBV19; J: TRBJ1-1; D: NA; CDR3: CASTRRGITEAFF; DNA: TGTGCCAGTACTCGCAGGGGCATCACTGAAGCTTTCTTT
size: once; V: TRBV5-1; J: TRBJ1-5; D: TRBD1; CDR3: CASRQGTGNQPQHF; DNA: TGCGCCAGTAGACAGGGGACGGGCAATCAGCCCCAGCATTTT
size: few; V: TRBV1; J: TRBJ2-7; D: NA; CDR3: CTSSQGRDRGYEQYF; DNA: TGCACCAGCAGCCAAGGGAGAGACAGGGGCTACGAGCAGTACTTC
size: NA; V: TRBV7-2; J: TRBJ2-4; D: NA; CDR3: CASSLAGGANIQYF; DNA: TGTGCCAGCAGCTTAGCAGGGGGGGCAAACATTCAGTACTTC
size: NA; V: TRBV2; J: TRBJ1-2; D: TRBD1; CDR3: CASKGAGGPYGYTF; DNA: TGTGCCAGCAAGGGGGCAGGGGGTCCCTATGGCTACACCTTC
size: NA; V: TRBV4-3; J: TRBJ2-4; D: NA; CDR3: CASSQDKSSSKNIQYF; DNA: TGCGCCAGCAGCCAAGATAAGAGCTCGTCCAAAAACATTCAGTACTTC
size: NA; V: TRBV2; J: TRBJ1-1; D: NA; CDR3: CASSEQVLMNTEAFF; DNA: TGTGCCAGCAGCGAACAGGTTTTAATGAACACTGAAGCTTTCTTT
size: NA; V: TRBV4-1; J: TRBJ2-3; D: TRBD2; CDR3: CASSQEVRLAGVPSTDTQYF; DNA: TGCGCCAGCAGCCAAGAAGTTCGGCTAGCGGGGGTACCTAGCACAGATACGCAGTATTTT
size: NA; V: TRBV7-3; J: TRBJ1-5; D: TRBD1; CDR3: CASSGRTGGSDQPQHF; DNA: TGTGCCAGCAGCGGCCGAACAGGGGGGTCGGATCAGCCCCAGCATTTT
size: NA; V: TRBV6-6; J: TRBJ2-3; D: TRBD2; CDR3: CASSRGTSGGADTQYF; DNA: TGTGCCAGCAGCCGCGGGACTAGCGGAGGGGCAGATACGCAGTATTTT
size: NA; V: TRBV6-5; J: TRBJ1-4; D: NA; CDR3: CASTSPDKFGKLFF; DNA: TGTGCCAGCACCTCCCCTGACAAATTCGGAAAACTGTTTTTT
size: NA; V: TRBV7-2; J: TRBJ1-2; D: NA; CDR3: CASSPSGGGYTF; DNA: TGTGCCAGCAGCCCCTCGGGGGGTGGCTACACCTTC
size: NA; V: TRBV19; J: TRBJ2-3; D: NA; CDR3: CASSIDSFFTDTQYF; DNA: TGTGCCAGTAGTATCGACTCCTTCTTCACAGATACGCAGTATTTT
size: NA; V: TRBV9; J: TRBJ2-1; D: NA; CDR3: CASSVGPAGNYNEQFF; DNA: TGTGCCAGCAGCGTAGGACCCGCAGGGAACTACAATGAGCAGTTCTTC
size: few; V: TRBV29-1; J: TRBJ1-5; D: NA; CDR3: CSVGEGRQPQHF; DNA: TGCAGCGTAGGTGAGGGTCGACAACCCCAGCATTTT
size: NA; V: TRBV5-4; J: TRBJ2-1; D: TRBD2; CDR3: CASSQTSGREDEQFF; DNA: TGTGCCAGCAGCCAGACTAGCGGGAGGGAGGATGAGCAGTTCTTC
size: NA; V: TRBV7-8; J: TRBJ1-2; D: TRBD1; CDR3: CASSLADRGGYTF; DNA: TGTGCCAGCAGCTTAGCCGACAGGGGAGGCTACACCTTC
size: NA; V: TRBV7-3; J: TRBJ1-3; D: TRBD1; CDR3: CASSLYPQGRSGNTIYF; DNA: TGTGCCAGCAGCTTATACCCACAGGGGAGGTCTGGAAACACCATATATTTT
size: NA; V: TRBV4-2; J: TRBJ1-1; D: NA; CDR3: CASSQEAPTPGYEAFF; DNA: TGTGCCAGCAGCCAAGAGGCCCCGACACCAGGCTATGAAGCTTTCTTT
size: NA; V: TRBV10-3; J: TRBJ2-1; D: TRBD1; CDR3: CAIRGQGTYNEQFF; DNA: TGTGCCATCAGGGGACAGGGAACTTACAATGAGCAGTTCTTC
size: few; V: TRBV29-1; J: TRBJ1-2; D: NA; CDR3: CSVDNRDYGYTF; DNA: TGCAGCGTTGACAACAGGGACTATGGCTACACCTTC
size: NA; V: TRBV18; J: TRBJ1-4; D: NA; CDR3: CASSPPGGIPTNEKLFF; DNA: TGTGCCAGCTCACCTCCCGGAGGTATACCAACTAATGAAAAACTGTTTTTT